The rows below give T cell receptor beta chains drawn from one sample of a study of blood T cell repertoires in COVID-19. Libraries were prepared by immunoSEQ multiplex PCR; TCRdb keeps only in-frame clonotypes and omits some of them. The sample records 390,000 or so clones, approximately 87% being singletons. Sequencing was performed on peripheral blood. All receptors derive from a young woman with COVID-19, enrolled during active disease. CDR3s include the opening cysteine and the closing phenylalanine or tryptophan. The order of the fields is clone size, D gene, V gene, J gene, CDR3 protein, CDR3 DNA. The D gene is left open where the match is weak. Size values are once, few and many counts, or a class for expanded clones, and some rows have none.

>.|TRBD2|TRBV19|TRBJ2-7
CASSMATSGLYEQYF
TGTGCCAGTAGTATGGCGACTAGCGGACTATACGAGCAGTACTTC
>.|TRBD2|TRBV7-3|TRBJ2-1
CASSLHGRDNEQFF
TGTGCCAGCAGCTTACACGGGAGGGACAATGAGCAGTTCTTC
>.|TRBD1|TRBV10-3|TRBJ2-2
CARQGDTGELFF
TGTGCCCGCCAGGGGGACACCGGGGAGCTGTTTTTT
>.|TRBD1|TRBV29-1|TRBJ1-2
CSVDSTGGDYGYTF
TGCAGCGTTGATTCGACAGGGGGCGACTATGGCTACACCTTC
>once|.|TRBV19|TRBJ1-5
CASSSRVNQPQHF
TGTGCCAGTAGTTCCCGGGTAAACCAGCCCCAGCATTTT
>.|TRBD2|TRBV2|TRBJ2-2
CASRRAGGPTGELFF
TGTGCCAGCCGACGGGCGGGAGGGCCCACCGGGGAGCTGTTTTTT
>.|.|TRBV28|TRBJ1-5
CASSFLSGFQPQHF
TGTGCCAGCAGTTTTCTCTCAGGGTTCCAGCCCCAGCATTTT
>.|TRBD2|TRBV24-1|TRBJ2-3
CATGRLAGSTDTQYF
TGTGCCACCGGGCGATTAGCGGGGAGCACAGATACGCAGTATTTT
>few|.|TRBV6-1|TRBJ1-2
CASSELPVYGYTF
TGTGCCAGCAGTGAACTGCCGGTTTATGGCTACACCTTC
>.|TRBD1|TRBV5-1|TRBJ1-1
CASSLAQGRGNTEAFF
TGCGCCAGCAGCTTGGCACAGGGGAGAGGGAACACTGAAGCTTTCTTT
>.|TRBD1|TRBV28|TRBJ2-5
CASSQQGAVGYETQYF
TGTGCCAGCAGTCAACAGGGGGCGGTGGGTTATGAGACCCAGTACTTC
>.|TRBD2|TRBV5-1|TRBJ2-3
CASSSLAGLASSTDTQYF
TGCGCCAGCAGCTCTCTCGCCGGACTAGCATCTAGCACAGATACGCAGTATTTT
>.|TRBD1|TRBV28|TRBJ2-3
CASSLTWGQGAGDTQYF
TGTGCCAGCAGTTTAACCTGGGGACAGGGGGCCGGAGATACGCAGTATTTT
>.|TRBD2|TRBV10-3|TRBJ2-7
CAISESTRGTRLYEQYF
TGTGCCATCAGTGAGTCGACTCGAGGGACTAGGTTATACGAGCAGTACTTC
>.|.|TRBV2|TRBJ2-4
CASSEEVTTKNIQYF
TGTGCCAGCAGTGAAGAGGTGACTACCAAAAACATTCAGTACTTC
>.|.|TRBV7-2|TRBJ2-1
CASSSSNLNEQFF
TGTGCCAGCAGCTCCTCCAACTTGAATGAGCAGTTCTTC
>.|.|TRBV19|TRBJ1-2
CASSYQFANYGYTF
TGTGCCAGTTCATACCAGTTTGCTAACTATGGCTACACCTTC
>.|.|TRBV5-5|TRBJ1-4
CASSLRGEKLFF
TGTGCCAGCAGCTTGAGGGGCGAAAAACTGTTTTTT
>.|.|TRBV5-1|TRBJ2-1
CASSLGDGGDEQFF
TGCGCCAGCAGCTTGGGTGACGGAGGGGATGAGCAGTTCTTC
>.|.|TRBV18|TRBJ2-5
CASSPPAGETQYF
TGTGCCAGCTCACCACCGGCCGGGGAGACCCAGTACTTC
>many|TRBD1|TRBV4-1|TRBJ1-5
CASSQVTGSNQPQHF
TGCGCCAGCAGCCAAGTGACAGGGAGCAATCAGCCCCAGCATTTT
>once|.|TRBV9|TRBJ1-1
CASSVGGGVGNTEAFF
TGTGCCAGCAGCGTAGGGGGCGGGGTTGGGAACACTGAAGCTTTCTTT
>.|.|TRBV10-1|TRBJ1-1
CASSRGGTEAFF
TGCGCCAGCAGTAGAGGGGGAACTGAAGCTTTCTTT
>once|TRBD1|TRBV28|TRBJ1-4
CASSQGGLNEKLFF
TGTGCCAGCAGCCAGGGGGGCCTTAATGAAAAACTGTTTTTT
>.|.|TRBV6-5|TRBJ2-3
CASSYGLPTDTQYF
TGTGCCAGCAGTTACGGGCTACCCACAGATACGCAGTATTTT
>.|TRBD1|TRBV15|TRBJ2-7
CATSRPDPGQRYEQYF
TGTGCCACCAGCAGACCTGACCCGGGACAGAGGTACGAGCAGTACTTC
>.|.|TRBV2|TRBJ2-6
CASSRPPTASGANVLTF
TGTGCCAGCAGTCGCCCCCCCACAGCCTCTGGGGCCAACGTCCTGACTTTC
>.|TRBD1|TRBV10-1|TRBJ1-1
CASRRLTGSGAEAFF
TGCGCCAGCAGAAGACTGACAGGGTCGGGGGCTGAAGCTTTCTTT
>.|.|TRBV21-1|TRBJ1-4
CASRAVGTPEKLFF
TGTGCCAGCAGGGCCGTCGGGACACCTGAAAAACTGTTTTTT